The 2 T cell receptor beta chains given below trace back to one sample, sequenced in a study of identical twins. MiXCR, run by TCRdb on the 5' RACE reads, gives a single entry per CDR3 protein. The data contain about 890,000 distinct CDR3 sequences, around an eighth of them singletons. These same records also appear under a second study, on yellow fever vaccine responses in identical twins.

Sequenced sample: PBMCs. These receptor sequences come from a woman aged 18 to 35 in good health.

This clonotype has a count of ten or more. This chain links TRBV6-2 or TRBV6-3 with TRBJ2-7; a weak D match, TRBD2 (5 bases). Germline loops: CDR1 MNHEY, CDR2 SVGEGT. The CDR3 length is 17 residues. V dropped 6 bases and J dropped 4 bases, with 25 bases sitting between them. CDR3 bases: TGTGCCAGCAGGGATCAAATAGCGATTCCCCTGAGATACGAGCAGTACTTC. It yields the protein CASRDQIAIPLRYEQYF.

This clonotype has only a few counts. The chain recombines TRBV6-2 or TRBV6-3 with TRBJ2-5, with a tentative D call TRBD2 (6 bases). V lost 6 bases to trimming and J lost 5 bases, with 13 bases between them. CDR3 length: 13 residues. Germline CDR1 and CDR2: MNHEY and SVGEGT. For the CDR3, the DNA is TGTGCCAGCAGGAGGGAGGCGTGGGAGACCCAGTACTTC. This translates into CASRREAWETQYF.